The rows below give T cell receptor beta chains drawn from one sample of a study of shared clonotypes between healthy human individuals. Using immunoSEQ multiplex PCR, the repertoire was profiled, and TCRdb retains in-frame clones only, with some absent. The table has about 2.1 million clones, just under 95% seen once. The specimen sequenced was naive CD8+ T cells from PBMCs. The receptors originated from a man aged 18 to 35 in good health. Some clones in this sample may be carry-over from other donors' samples. The conserved cysteine and the conserved F or W are not part of the CDR3 here. Clone size is not always given. Where it is, it says once, few, many or a class for expanded clones.

TRBV7-9,TRBJ2-1,-,11,ASSTGLNNEQF
TRBV28,TRBJ2-7,-,13,ASSLGLAGEDEQY
TRBV9,TRBJ2-3,once,14,ASSVEGGVSTDTQY
TRBV19,TRBJ2-7,-,13,ASSISSQGSFEQY
TRBV19,TRBJ2-7,-,12,ASSRDSPSYEQY
TRBV4-3,TRBJ1-1,-,14,ASSQGRGRMNTEAF
TRBV5-1,TRBJ2-1,once,11,ASSLGNYNEQF
TRBV6-4,TRBJ2-1,-,10,ASSDGRREQF
TRBV28,TRBJ1-6,-,11,ASSFSYNSPLH
TRBV19,TRBJ2-5,-,11,ASSIRLEETQY
TRBV7-9,TRBJ2-7,-,12,ASSPRDGIHEQY
TRBV27,TRBJ2-7,-,11,ASRPGSSYEQY